The 23 T cell receptor beta chains presented below share a single source sample, sequenced in a study of T cell changes during pregnancy in multiple sclerosis (dated by TCRdb to between 2017 and 2020). Library creation used the immunoSEQ multiplex PCR assay. Sourced from immuneACCESS, this table was stored by TCRdb with only in-frame sequences that have V and J called. A share of the clones is absent; for the studies checked, an unresolved V gene accounts for under half, and the remainder has no known explanation. This sample lists around 50,000 clones; around nine tenths were detected once. In total, the top ten clones hold about 5.7% of the sample. The specimen was peripheral blood from another person, used as feeder cells. Receptors originate from a human donor whose cells served as feeder cells for cultures in a pregnancy study.

The chain is built from TRBV2 and TRBJ2-2, with 9 positions matching TRBD2. CDR3 length equals 16 residues. J gave up 0 bases and V 4 bases, and 3 bases lay outside the gene matches. Looked up from germline, CDR1 is SNHLY and CDR2 is FYNNEI. CDR3 DNA: TGTGCCAGCAGTGGGAGACTAGCGGCGAACACCGGGGAGCTGTTTTTT. Translating gives CASSGRLAANTGELFF. Based on the CDR3 plus reference TRBV2 and TRBJ2-2, the full variable domain is EPEVTQTPSHQVTQMGQEVILRCVPISNHLYFYWYRQILGQKVEFLVSFYNNEISEKSEIFDDQFSVERPDGSNFTLKIRSTKLEDSAMYFCASSGRLAANTGELFFGEGSRLTVL.

The chain has TRBV7-6 and TRBJ2-1; the match to TRBD2 covers 11 bases. The trim removed 5 bases at V and 2 bases at J, leaving 5 bases unmatched. Per germline, CDR1 SGHVS and CDR2 FNYEAQ. There are 16 residues in the CDR3. For the CDR3, the DNA is TGTGCCAGCAGCGCTTATAGCGGGGGGGCCTACAATGAGCAGTTCTTC. Protein: CASSAYSGGAYNEQFF.

This clone was seen a single time. The V gene is TRBV5-1, the J gene TRBJ1-5, with TRBD1 matching 9 bases. J gave up 2 bases and V 4 bases, and 7 bases lay outside the gene matches. This CDR3 region has 16 residues. CDR1 is SGHRS and CDR2 is YFSETQ in the germline V gene. The CDR3 region is CASSPSTGGGNQPQHF. DNA of the CDR3: TGCGCCAGCAGCCCTTCGACAGGGGGGGGCAATCAGCCCCAGCATTTT.

This clone showed up just a few times. The chain recombines TRBV19 with TRBJ2-5; D is ambiguous. The CDR3 is 12 amino acids. Trimming shortened V by 10 bases and J by 4 bases, and 13 bases separated the two germline ends. Per germline, CDR1 LNHDA and CDR2 SQIVND (reference sequence). The DNA of the CDR3 is TGTGCCACCAGGCAGGCTGGAGAGACCCAGTACTTC. Its protein is CATRQAGETQYF.

This clone was seen only a few times. V usage is TRBV9 and J usage is TRBJ2-7; 7 bases align to TRBD2. The V segment lost 0 bases and the J segment 0 bases; nucleotides outside the gene matches: 3. Germline V gene sequence: CDR1 SGDLS, CDR2 YYNGEE. The CDR3 loop spans 15 amino acids. The CDR3 sequence is CASSVAGGSSYEQYF. CDR3 coding DNA: TGTGCCAGCAGCGTAGCGGGCGGGAGCTCCTACGAGCAGTACTTC.

The rearrangement links TRBV2 to TRBJ2-3, with 7 bases identical to TRBD2. CDR3 length: 14 amino acids. Trimming took 6 bases from V and 2 from J; bases not matched to a gene: 5. The germline CDR1 and CDR2 sequences are SNHLY and FYNNEI. CDR3 nucleotide sequence: TGTGCCAGCAGGCAGCGGGGATACACAGATACGCAGTATTTT. Encoded protein: CASRQRGYTDTQYF. Based on the CDR3 plus reference TRBV2 and TRBJ2-3, the full variable domain is EPEVTQTPSHQVTQMGQEVILRCVPISNHLYFYWYRQILGQKVEFLVSFYNNEISEKSEIFDDQFSVERPDGSNFTLKIRSTKLEDSAMYFCASRQRGYTDTQYFGPGTRLTVL.

The DNA for the CDR3 is TGTGCCAGCAGTAAATCATCAGGGTTAGGGTTCTATGGCTACACCTTC. Translating gives CASSKSSGLGFYGYTF. The rearrangement links TRBV27 to TRBJ1-2; perhaps TRBD1 as D (5 bases). V lost 5 bases and J lost 4, with 20 bases in between. The CDR3 runs 16 residues. Per germline, CDR1 MNHEY and CDR2 SMNVEV (reference sequence).

V is TRBV7-3 and J is TRBJ2-1, with D hard to call. This CDR3 contains 16 residues. Germline values: CDR1 SGHTA, CDR2 FQGTGA. Trimming cost V 2 bases and J 4 bases, with 15 bases left between them. The CDR3: CASSLDDRGIYNEQFF. CDR3 DNA: TGTGCCAGCAGCTTAGACGACCGCGGCATTTACAATGAGCAGTTCTTC. The full variable domain, its missing parts supplied by reference TRBV7-3 and TRBJ2-1, is GAGVSQTPSNKVTEKGKYVELRCDPISGHTALYWYRQSLGQGPEFLIYFQGTGAADDSGLPNDRFFAVRPEGSVSTLKIQRTERGDSAVYLCASSLDDRGIYNEQFFGPGTRLTVL.

V is TRBV2 and J is TRBJ2-2; D is possibly TRBD2 (6 bases). Trimming left V 7 bases short and J 10 bases short, with 13 bases between. Germline V gene lookup returns CDR1 SNHLY and CDR2 FYNNEI. CDR3 length: 12 amino acids. The CDR3 region has the DNA TGTGCCAGCATGGGGCCGGGAGTGGAGCTGTTTTTT. Its translation: CASMGPGVELFF.

V is TRBV5-1 and J is TRBJ2-3; D is unresolved. The CDR3 runs 12 residues. V was cut by 2 bases and J by 5 bases, with 6 bases left in between. CDR1 is SGHRS, CDR2 YFSETQ, per germline. CDR3 sequence: CASSFQKDTQYF. DNA for the CDR3: TGCGCCAGCAGCTTTCAGAAAGATACGCAGTATTTT.

The table lists this clone with a few counts. The rearrangement joins TRBV9 to TRBJ2-3, with 8 bases fitting TRBD2. Trimming took 4 bases from V and 0 from J; bases not matched to a gene: 16. This CDR3 is 19 amino acids long. Per the germline V gene, CDR1 is SGDLS and CDR2 is YYNGEE. The DNA of the CDR3 is TGTGCCAGCAGCCGACCCCGCCCGGGGGGGACGGCTAGCACAGATACGCAGTATTTT. It specifies CASSRPRPGGTASTDTQYF.

This clone came up once. The genes are TRBV5-1 and TRBJ2-5; 7 bases line up with TRBD1. J was trimmed by 5 bases and V by 4 bases; bases with no gene match: 8. CDR3 size: 14 residues. Germline CDR1 SGHRS, CDR2 YFSETQ. For the CDR3, the DNA is TGCGCCAGCAGCGTGGGACAGCGTCAGGAGACCCAGTACTTC. Its translation is CASSVGQRQETQYF.

V and J are TRBV2 and TRBJ2-3, with 7 bases aligning to TRBD2. The germline V gene has CDR1 SNHLY and CDR2 FYNNEI. The CDR3 consists of 16 residues. V trimming: 1 base; J trimming: 1 base; junction bases outside the gene matches: 5. The DNA of the CDR3 is TGTGCCAGCAGTGAAGGGGCGCTAGCGGGCACAGATACGCAGTATTTT. It translates to CASSEGALAGTDTQYF. The full variable domain, in which reference TRBV2 and TRBJ2-3 provide the parts outside the CDR3, is EPEVTQTPSHQVTQMGQEVILRCVPISNHLYFYWYRQILGQKVEFLVSFYNNEISEKSEIFDDQFSVERPDGSNFTLKIRSTKLEDSAMYFCASSEGALAGTDTQYFGPGTRLTVL.

This chain connects TRBV7-2 to TRBJ2-5; D gene unclear. Germline V lookup: CDR1 SGHTA, CDR2 FQGNSA. The CDR3 runs to 12 residues. V was trimmed by 3 bases and J by 7 bases, leaving 9 bases between them. Here the CDR3 reads CASSFTPGTQYF. The CDR3 DNA is TGTGCCAGCAGCTTTACACCCGGGACCCAGTACTTC.

This chain joins TRBV5-1 and TRBJ1-3; maybe TRBD1 (6 bases). V shed 5 bases and J shed 4 bases, with 13 bases lying between them. From germline, CDR1 is SGHRS and CDR2 YFSETQ. The CDR3 runs 14 residues. CDR3 sequence: CASRSTGTGNTIYF. The CDR3 region has the DNA TGCGCCAGCAGAAGTACAGGGACCGGAAACACCATATATTTT.

This sequence joins TRBV7-9 and TRBJ1-1; D not certain. The CDR3 contains 14 residues. V lost 5 bases and J lost 2, with 12 bases in between. CDR1 is SEHNR and CDR2 is FQNEAQ in the germline V gene (reference sequence). DNA of the CDR3: TGTGCCAGCAGCCCCCTAGTAGCCAACACTGAAGCTTTCTTT. This encodes CASSPLVANTEAFF.

V and J are TRBV28 and TRBJ1-1; 11 nucleotides match TRBD1. The CDR3 is 13 amino acids. Germline V gives CDR1 MDHEN, CDR2 SYDVKM. V was pared by 5 bases and J by 8 bases, with 4 bases of the junction left unmatched. This chain's CDR3 is CASSPGQGVEAFF. The CDR3 DNA sequence: TGTGCCAGCAGTCCGGGACAGGGGGTCGAAGCTTTCTTT.

This clone was counted between two and nine times. The chain couples TRBV7-3 to TRBJ2-2, with D perhaps given as TRBD1 or TRBD2 (6 bases each). Germline lookup yields CDR1 SGHTA and CDR2 FQGTGA. V was pared by 5 bases and J by 4 bases, with 14 bases between. The CDR3 runs to 15 residues. The CDR3 bases are TGTGCCAGCAGCCCACTCTCGGGGGCCACCGGGGAGCTGTTTTTT. Translated: CASSPLSGATGELFF.

The V and J genes are TRBV30 and TRBJ2-2; D is undetermined. The length of the CDR3 is 14 residues. Germline-derived CDR1 and CDR2 are GTSNPN and SVGIG (reference sequence). Trimming took off 0 bases at V and 3 bases at J, with 8 bases between the two ends. In DNA, the CDR3 is TGTGCCTGGAGTGTATATCGAGACACCGGGGAGCTGTTTTTT. The encoded protein is CAWSVYRDTGELFF. Full variable domain (rest looked up from reference TRBV30 and TRBJ2-2): SQTIHQWPATLVQPVGSPLSLECTVEGTSNPNLYWYRQAAGRGLQLLFYSVGIGQISSEVPQNLSASRPQDRQFILSSKKLLLSDSGFYLCAWSVYRDTGELFFGEGSRLTVL.

Regarding this clone: Other DNA sequences in the sample encode the same CDR3. V and J are TRBV4-3 and TRBJ1-1; D gene unclear. Germline V gives CDR1 LGHNA, CDR2 YSLEER. This CDR3 has 13 amino acids. Trimming took 2 bases from V and 1 from J, leaving 5 bases between them. The CDR3 loop reads CASSQTGNTEAFF. CDR3 nucleotide sequence: TGCGCCAGCAGCCAAACCGGGAACACTGAAGCTTTCTTT.

The chain links TRBV29-1 to TRBJ2-5; 10 bases are a match to TRBD1. CDR1 and CDR2 (germline): SQVTM, ANQGSEA. Trimming removed 6 bases from V and 5 bases from J; junction bases left unmatched: 9. The CDR3 is 14 residues long. CDR3 sequence (DNA): TGCAGCGTCGCGACAGGGGGCTGGGGGGAGACCCAGTACTTC. Its protein product is CSVATGGWGETQYF.

V usage is TRBV7-2 and J usage is TRBJ2-5; TRBD2 matches at 14 bases. V lost 5 bases, J lost 5 bases, and 10 bases stayed unmatched. The CDR3 has 17 residues. The germline V gene encodes CDR1 SGHTA and CDR2 FQGNSA. The CDR3 spells CASSLRLAGGLGETQYF. The DNA of the CDR3 is TGTGCCAGCAGCCTCCGACTAGCGGGAGGGCTCGGGGAGACCCAGTACTTC.

This chain links TRBV29-1 with TRBJ1-1, with D unresolved. V shed 5 bases and J shed 2 bases, with 12 bases lying between them. This CDR3 has 13 residues. Germline CDR1 is SQVTM and CDR2 is ANQGSEA. CDR3 sequence: CSVWVQLNTEAFF. The DNA for the CDR3 is TGCAGCGTTTGGGTCCAACTAAACACTGAAGCTTTCTTT.